The 30 T cell receptor beta chains in this list originate from one sample, sequenced in a study of T cell responses to AZD1222 COVID-19 vaccine. Data came from immunoSEQ multiplex PCR; TCRdb stores just in-frame clones and leaves some out. Here the sample spans about 120,000 clones, around nine tenths being singletons. The sequencing used peripheral blood, collected on day 0 of AZD1222 vaccination. These receptors were taken from an adult in good health.

The chain combines TRBV6-5 with TRBJ2-2; D uncertain. This CDR3 has 15 residues. The V end was cut by 5 bases, the J end by 7 bases, with 17 bases between. Germline V gives CDR1 MNHEY, CDR2 SVGAGI. Here the CDR3 DNA reads TGTGCCAGCAGTATTACTGTAACTCTGCGCGGGGAGCTGTTTTTT. Amino acids: CASSITVTLRGELFF.

This chain connects TRBV9 to TRBJ1-1; 12 nucleotides line up with TRBD1. The CDR3 runs to 19 residues. CDR1 and CDR2 from the germline V gene are SGDLS and YYNGEE. Losses at the gene ends were 0 bases for V and 5 bases for J; bases not matched to a gene: 14. The CDR3 spells CASSVAPGGDRGRRTEAFF. The CDR3 region has the DNA TGTGCCAGCAGCGTAGCCCCCGGGGGGGACAGGGGGCGAAGAACTGAAGCTTTCTTT.

The chain is built from TRBV20-1 and TRBJ2-5; TRBD2 might be the D (6 bases). The V end lost 5 bases, the J end lost 6 bases, and 7 bases lay between the germline ends. The CDR3 sequence is 10 residues long. Germline V CDR1 and CDR2: DFQATT, SNEGSKA (reference sequence). CDR3 nucleotides: TGCAGTGCTGGGGGGAAGACCCAGTACTTC. Its protein is CSAGGKTQYF.

V and J are TRBV19 and TRBJ2-1, with TRBD2 matching 9 bases. The germline CDR1 and CDR2 sequences are LNHDA and SQIVND (reference sequence). J gave up 4 bases and V 3 bases, and 7 bases lay outside the gene matches. CDR3 length: 16 amino acids. The CDR3 reads CASSISGLAKYNEQFF. CDR3 in DNA: TGTGCCAGTAGTATTAGTGGACTAGCGAAATACAATGAGCAGTTCTTC.

This clone was picked up a small number of times. The V call is TRBV12-5, the J call TRBJ2-5; TRBD1 agrees at 7 bases. Germline V lookup: CDR1 LGHNT, CDR2 FRNRAP. J lost 5 bases, V lost 4 bases, and 4 bases had no gene match. This CDR3 contains 13 residues. Here the CDR3 DNA reads TGTGCTAGTGGTTATCAGGGGGTTGAGACCCAGTACTTC. Its translation: CASGYQGVETQYF.

V and J are TRBV6-6 and TRBJ2-1; 8 bases match TRBD2. In germline, CDR1 is MNHNY, CDR2 SVGAGI (reference sequence). V lost 0 bases, J lost 7 bases, and 5 bases stayed unmatched. The CDR3 covers 15 residues. The CDR3 DNA reads as TGTGCCAGCAGTTACTCTAGCGGGGCGGGGAATGAGCAGTTCTTC. Its protein is CASSYSSGAGNEQFF.

The chain carries TRBV15 and TRBJ1-2, with 11 bases fitting TRBD1. V dropped 10 bases and J dropped 6; count of bases not matched to a gene: 13. This CDR3 contains 15 residues. Looked up from germline, CDR1 is LNHNV and CDR2 is YYDKDF (reference sequence). The CDR3 is CARNVGQGAQNGYTF. The CDR3 coding sequence is TGTGCCAGAAACGTCGGACAGGGGGCGCAGAATGGCTACACCTTC.

The rearrangement uses TRBV20-1 and TRBJ2-7; the D is unclear. Trimming cost V 0 bases and J 4 bases, with 4 bases left between them. Germline V gene data show CDR1 as DFQATT and CDR2 as SNEGSKA (reference sequence). The CDR3 has 11 amino acids. The CDR3 region has the DNA TGCAGTGCTAGAGAGGGATACGAGCAGTACTTC. The encoded protein is CSAREGYEQYF.

The CDR3 spells CASSTDSPLHF. CDR3 in DNA: TGTGCCAGCAGCACTGATTCACCCCTCCACTTT. The J gene is TRBJ1-6, the V gene TRBV2; unclear D gene. Germline V gene data show CDR1 as SNHLY and CDR2 as FYNNEI. This CDR3 is 11 amino acids long. Trimming pared 6 bases from V and 8 bases from J, leaving 5 bases between.

The chain carries TRBV3-1 (or the pseudogene TRBV3-2) and TRBJ2-7; 7 bases agree with TRBD1. V shed 1 base, J shed 5 bases, and the junction held 5 bases outside the gene matches. CDR1 is LGHDT, CDR2 YNNKEL, per germline (reference sequence). This CDR3 is built from 14 residues. DNA of the CDR3: TGTGCCAGCAGCCAAGTCCGACAGGGCCACGAGCAGTACTTC. Its translation is CASSQVRQGHEQYF.

The chain recombines TRBV2 with TRBJ1-4; D may be TRBD1 (6 bases). The germline gives CDR1 SNHLY, CDR2 FYNNEI. V lost 8 bases and J 4 bases, leaving 17 bases between the germline ends. This CDR3 is built from 15 residues. The CDR3 reads CASFTGIALNEKLFF. The CDR3 DNA is TGTGCCAGCTTTACAGGGATAGCCCTTAATGAAAAACTGTTTTTT.

V and J are TRBV7-2 and TRBJ1-2; D may be TRBD1 (6 bases). In germline, CDR1 is SGHTA, CDR2 FQGNSA. The V and J ends lost 5 bases and 5 bases respectively, with 15 bases between them. The CDR3 length is 14 residues. The CDR3 region is CASSLQTGSYGYTF. The CDR3 nucleotides are TGTGCCAGCAGCCTCCAGACAGGTTCATATGGCTACACCTTC.

The genes are TRBV7-9 and TRBJ1-2, with 7 positions matching TRBD1. The CDR3 length is 16 residues. Germline trimming cut 6 bases from V and 2 bases from J; bases unmatched to any gene: 12. Germline CDR1 and CDR2: SEHNR and FQNEAQ (reference sequence). The CDR3 DNA sequence: TGTGCCAGCAGTCGCACCGACAGGGTTGGGAACTATGGCTACACCTTC. Translation gives CASSRTDRVGNYGYTF.

The chain carries TRBV12-5 and TRBJ2-6, with D perhaps matching TRBD1 (6 bases). This CDR3 has 17 residues. V was clipped by 0 bases and J by 2 bases, with 11 bases between them. CDR1 is LGHNT, CDR2 FRNRAP, per germline. In DNA form, the CDR3 reads TGTGCTAGTGGTTTGGTACTTTCAGGGGCTGGGGCCAACGTCCTGACTTTC. Its protein is CASGLVLSGAGANVLTF.

A few counts support this clone. The V and J genes are TRBV5-5 and TRBJ1-5; D is possibly TRBD1 (5 bases). V lost 0 bases, J lost 0 bases, and 10 bases lay in between. Germline CDR1 is SGHKS and CDR2 is YYEKEE (reference sequence). The CDR3 has 16 amino acids. In nucleotides, the CDR3 is TGTGCCAGCAGCTTGGATTGGGGCGGTAGCAATCAGCCCCAGCATTTT. This encodes CASSLDWGGSNQPQHF.

V and J are TRBV10-1 and TRBJ2-3, with 12 nucleotides matching TRBD1. In germline, CDR1 is WNHNN, CDR2 SYGVQD (reference sequence). The CDR3 consists of 17 residues. Trimming removed 5 bases from V and 4 bases from J; junction bases left unmatched: 10. CDR3 loop: CASSPGTGGGWADTQYF. The CDR3, as DNA: TGCGCCAGCAGTCCAGGGACAGGGGGCGGGTGGGCAGATACGCAGTATTTT.

The chain combines TRBV19 with TRBJ1-1, with 7 bases matching TRBD1. The germline V gene has CDR1 LNHDA and CDR2 SQIVND (reference sequence). V lost 5 bases to trimming and J lost 6 bases; unmatched junction nucleotides: 12. This CDR3 region has 15 residues. The CDR3 DNA sequence: TGTGCCAGTAGTTCGATGGGGCAGGGGGTTTCTGAAGCTTTCTTT. Amino acid sequence: CASSSMGQGVSEAFF. Together with reference TRBV19 and TRBJ1-1, the CDR3 gives the full variable domain: DGGITQSPKYLFRKEGQNVTLSCEQNLNHDAMYWYRQDPGQGLRLIYYSQIVNDFQKGDIAEGYSVSREKKESFPLTVTSAQKNPTAFYLCASSSMGQGVSEAFFGQGTRLTVV.

The J gene is TRBJ2-1, the V gene TRBV3-1 (or the pseudogene TRBV3-2); D call uncertain. Between the trimmed V and J ends, which lost 3 bases and 7 bases, there was a span of 4 bases. The CDR3 is made up of 11 amino acids. Germline-derived CDR1 and CDR2 are LGHDT and YNNKEL (reference sequence). The CDR3 region has the DNA TGTGCCAGCAGCCACTCAAATGAGCAGTTCTTC. Translating gives CASSHSNEQFF.

The chain combines TRBV7-8 with TRBJ2-3; 12 bases line up with TRBD2. CDR3 length equals 17 residues. Germline CDR1 and CDR2: SGHVS and FQNEAQ. Unmatched junction bases numbered 13, after V lost 6 bases and J lost 6 bases. The DNA for the CDR3 is TGTGCCAGCAGTCGTGCTAGCGGGGGGGTGGTTGAGGATACGCAGTATTTT. This gives the protein CASSRASGGVVEDTQYF.

The rearrangement links TRBV29-1 to TRBJ1-5; D possibly corresponds to TRBD1 (6 bases). The germline V gene has CDR1 SQVTM and CDR2 ANQGSEA. The length of the CDR3 is 13 residues. The V end was cut by 4 bases, the J end by 5 bases, with 12 bases between. The CDR3 nucleotides read TGCAGCGTTGGGCAGGGGAATGATCAGCCCCAGCATTTT. This codes for CSVGQGNDQPQHF.

The chain has TRBV6-5 and TRBJ1-6, with D possibly being TRBD1 (5 bases). V dropped 0 bases and J dropped 9 bases, with 9 bases sitting between them. Germline-derived CDR1 and CDR2 are MNHEY and SVGAGI. The CDR3 length is 14 residues. As DNA, the CDR3 is TGTGCCAGCAGTTACTCAGGGGAGAGTTCACCCCTCCACTTT. Amino acid sequence: CASSYSGESSPLHF.

CDR3 loop: CASSLMKGLLAPDTQYF. The CDR3 coding sequence is TGCGCCAGCAGCTTGATGAAGGGATTGCTAGCCCCGGATACGCAGTATTTT. The rearrangement joins TRBV5-1 to TRBJ2-3; TRBD2 might be the D (5 bases). The germline V and J ends were trimmed by 1 base and 6 bases, with 21 bases remaining between them. The CDR3 extends over 17 amino acids. Germline V gives CDR1 SGHRS, CDR2 YFSETQ.

The sample holds one count of this clone. Other DNA sequences in this sample translate to the same CDR3. J is TRBJ2-3 and V is TRBV5-1, with TRBD2 identical over 9 bases. V shed 6 bases, J shed 9 bases, and the junction held 17 bases outside the gene matches. Germline V gene sequence: CDR1 SGHRS, CDR2 YFSETQ. The CDR3 runs to 16 residues. CDR3 sequence: CASTDHGRGGADTQYF. The CDR3 DNA follows: TGCGCCAGCACCGATCACGGGCGGGGGGGGGCCGACACGCAGTATTTT. The entire variable domain, with the rest obtained from reference TRBV5-1 and TRBJ2-3, is as follows: KAGVTQTPRYLIKTRGQQVTLSCSPISGHRSVSWYQQTPGQGLQFLFEYFSETQRNKGNFPGRFSGRQFSNSRSEMNVSTLELGDSALYLCASTDHGRGGADTQYFGPGTRLTVL.

J is TRBJ1-2 and V is TRBV6-5; D is unresolved. Deletions cut 2 bases from V and 8 bases from J, with 15 bases between. CDR1 is MNHEY, CDR2 SVGAGI, per germline. The CDR3 has 14 amino acids. CDR3 in amino acids: CASSYHPGSRGYTF. CDR3 DNA sequence: TGTGCCAGCAGTTACCACCCGGGGTCCCGGGGCTACACCTTC.

The chain uses TRBV5-8 and TRBJ1-1; 9 bases are shared with TRBD1. The ends lost 6 bases at V and 6 bases at J; junction bases unmatched: 9. This CDR3 region has 14 residues. Germline lookup yields CDR1 SGHTS and CDR2 YDEGEE. The CDR3 is CASNWGQGFSEAFF. For the CDR3, the DNA is TGTGCCAGCAACTGGGGACAGGGATTCTCTGAAGCTTTCTTT. The full variable domain, completed using reference TRBV5-8 and TRBJ1-1, is EAGVTQSPTHLIKTRGQQATLRCSPISGHTSVYWYQQALGLGLQFLLWYDEGEERNRGNFPPRFSGRQFPNYSSELNVNALELEDSALYLCASNWGQGFSEAFFGQGTRLTVV.

This chain uses TRBV7-6 with TRBJ2-5, with 8 bases that match TRBD2. This CDR3 is built from 17 residues. J was trimmed by 4 bases and V by 5 bases; bases with no gene match: 15. CDR1 and CDR2 from the germline V gene are SGHVS and FNYEAQ. The CDR3 region has the DNA TGTGCCAGCAGCCCTAGGGCCACCGGGGGGGCTCGAGAGACCCAGTACTTC. Encoded protein: CASSPRATGGARETQYF.

The chain employs TRBV7-9 and TRBJ1-1; D is perhaps TRBD1 (5 bases). V lost 1 base, J lost 5 bases, and 14 bases lay in between. The CDR3 is 15 residues long. Germline V gives CDR1 SEHNR, CDR2 FQNEAQ (reference sequence). This CDR3 reads CASSLGDGGRTEAFF. The CDR3 DNA reads TGTGCCAGCAGCTTAGGGGACGGGGGAAGAACTGAAGCTTTCTTT.

The chain links TRBV5-4 to TRBJ2-6; D is ambiguous. The CDR3 spans 16 residues. Trimming removed 3 bases at V and 0 bases at J, with 10 bases between. Per germline, CDR1 SGHNT and CDR2 YYREEE (reference sequence). CDR3 DNA: TGTGCCAGCAGCTCAGGTTGGAGCTCTGGGGCCAACGTCCTGACTTTC. This translates into CASSSGWSSGANVLTF.

V gene TRBV7-2 combines with J gene TRBJ1-1; possibly TRBD1 for D (5 bases). This CDR3 region has 17 residues. Germline V CDR1 and CDR2: SGHTA, FQGNSA. With 5 bases removed from V and 0 bases from J, the gap between germline ends came to 19 bases. This chain's CDR3 is CASSPPGGRPLNTEAFF. CDR3 DNA: TGTGCCAGCAGCCCCCCCGGGGGTCGCCCCCTGAACACTGAAGCTTTCTTT. Supplemented by reference TRBV7-2 and TRBJ1-1, the full variable domain reads GAGVSQSPSNKVTEKGKDVELRCDPISGHTALYWYRQSLGQGLEFLIYFQGNSAPDKSGLPSDRFSAERTGGSVSTLTIQRTQQEDSAVYLCASSPPGGRPLNTEAFFGQGTRLTVV.

The chain carries TRBV14 and TRBJ1-3, with D maybe TRBD1 (5 bases). Germline V lookup: CDR1 SGHDN, CDR2 FVKESK. The V gene lost 6 bases and the J gene lost 0 bases, with 12 bases spanning the gap. This CDR3 comprises 15 residues. The CDR3 region has the DNA TGTGCCAGCAGTCGGGACTCTTTCTCTGGAAACACCATATATTTT. This gives the protein CASSRDSFSGNTIYF.